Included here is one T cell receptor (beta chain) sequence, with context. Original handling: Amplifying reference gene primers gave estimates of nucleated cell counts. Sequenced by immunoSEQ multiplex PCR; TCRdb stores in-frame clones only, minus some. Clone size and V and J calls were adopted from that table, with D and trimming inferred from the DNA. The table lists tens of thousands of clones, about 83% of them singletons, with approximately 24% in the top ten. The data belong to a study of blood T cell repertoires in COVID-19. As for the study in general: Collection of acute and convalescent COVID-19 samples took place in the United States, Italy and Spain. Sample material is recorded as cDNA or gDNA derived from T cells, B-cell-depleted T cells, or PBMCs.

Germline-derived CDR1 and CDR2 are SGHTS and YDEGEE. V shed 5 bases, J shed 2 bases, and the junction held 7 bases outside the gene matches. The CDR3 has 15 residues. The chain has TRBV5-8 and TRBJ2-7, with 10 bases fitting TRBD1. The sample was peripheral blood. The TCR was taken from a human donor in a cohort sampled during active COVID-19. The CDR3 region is CASRRQGALAYEQYF. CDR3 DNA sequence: TGTGCCAGCAGGAGACAGGGGGCGCTTGCCTACGAGCAGTACTTC.